Sequencing of this T cell receptor (beta chain) was carried out in a study of neurological immune-mediated disorders. Overall study findings and caveats: Because no CDR3 amino acid sequences were shared across subjects by expanded clones, private repertoires were suggested in all groups.

Looked up from germline, CDR1 is SGHVS and CDR2 is FQNEAQ. V dropped 6 bases and J dropped 11 bases, with 17 bases sitting between them. CDR3 size: 13 residues. TCRdb reprocessed the 5' RACE reads with MiXCR, giving one entry per CDR3 protein. The sample lists about 65,000 distinct CDR3 sequences; 4.1% were seen once. This clonotype occurred many times. Its matching antigen is unknown. The genes are TRBV7-8 and TRBJ2-1, with D unresolved. This receptor was obtained from a man over 45 with multiple sclerosis. The sample was PBMCs. The CDR3 DNA reads as TGTGCCAGCAGTTCCACTGGGGTTATAAAGCAGTTCTTC. Its translation: CASSSTGVIKQFF.